This is a list of T cell receptor beta chains from one sample in a study of OX40 agonist ivuxolimab in advanced cancers. Measured with immunoSEQ multiplex PCR; TCRdb has only the in-frame clones, and not every one. Of about 70,000 clones in the sample, 70% to 90% were seen once. The specimen comprised CD4+ or CD8+ T cells sorted from blood, sampled in a trial of the OX40 agonist ivuxolimab. The receptors shown here come from an adult with an advanced solid tumor such as melanoma, head and neck, liver or kidney cancer. Each CDR3 is given with its conserved first and last residue. Each record gives: J gene, clone size, D gene, V gene, CDR3 DNA, CDR3 protein. A D gene is named only where the DNA matches it firmly. The size of a clone is reported for some rows only, either as once, few or many, or as a class for expanded clones.

TRBJ1-1	.	TRBD1	TRBV5-1	TGCGCCAGCAGCTTGGGGACAGGGGGTCCTGAAGCTTTCTTT	CASSLGTGGPEAFF
TRBJ2-1	few	.	TRBV4-3	TGCGCCAGCAGCCAAGAAAGGTTATGGGGGGAGCAGTTCTTC	CASSQERLWGEQFF
TRBJ2-7	few	.	TRBV2	TGTGCCAGCAGTGGCCAGCGGGCGACCTACGAGCAGTACTTC	CASSGQRATYEQYF
TRBJ1-1	.	.	TRBV10-3	TGTGCCATCAGTGCGTTTGGGACGGCGAACACTGAAGCTTTCTTT	CAISAFGTANTEAFF
TRBJ1-2	.	.	TRBV7-2	TGTGCCAGCAGCTTGGACAGCTATGGCTACACCTTC	CASSLDSYGYTF
TRBJ1-2	.	.	TRBV30	TGTGCCTGGAGAGTAAGGACGGGTCAGTCTAACTATGGCTACACCTTC	CAWRVRTGQSNYGYTF
TRBJ2-7	few	TRBD1	TRBV6-5	TGTGCCAGCAGCCTCTTTGACAGGGGGCGCTACGAGCAGTACTTC	CASSLFDRGRYEQYF
TRBJ2-5	.	TRBD1	TRBV27	TGTGCCAGCAGTTCGACAGGGGGCGTGCAGACCCAGTACTTC	CASSSTGGVQTQYF
TRBJ2-7	.	TRBD2	TRBV19	TGTGCCAGTAGGCGCTCCGGGACTACCCCTTCCTACGAGCAGTACTTC	CASRRSGTTPSYEQYF
TRBJ1-1	.	.	TRBV19	TGTGCCAGTACTCAGCGGCTAATCACTGAAGCTTTCTTT	CASTQRLITEAFF
TRBJ1-5	few	TRBD1	TRBV2	TGTGCCAGCGGGCGACAGGGCGGGCTGAGGCAGCCCCAGCATTTT	CASGRQGGLRQPQHF
TRBJ2-1	.	.	TRBV28	TGTGCCAGCAGTTCTCCCGGGATGGCGGGGCCGGCCTACAATGAGCAGTTCTTC	CASSSPGMAGPAYNEQFF
TRBJ1-1	.	.	TRBV6-1	TGTGCCAGCAGTGAACGGGGGGACACTGAAGCTTTCTTT	CASSERGDTEAFF
TRBJ1-5	.	.	TRBV4-3	TGCGCCAGCAGCCAAGTACGGACGGGTCAGCCCCAGCATTTT	CASSQVRTGQPQHF
TRBJ2-3	.	.	TRBV19	TGTGCCAGTAGTCTACGTCCTGCCGGGACCCTTAGCACAGATACGCAGTATTTT	CASSLRPAGTLSTDTQYF
TRBJ1-4	.	.	TRBV6-6	TGTGCCAGCAGTTACGGGGGGGAGGGTGCAAAACTGTTTTTT	CASSYGGEGAKLFF
TRBJ2-5	.	.	TRBV7-2	TGTGCCAGCAGCTTAGTTGGCAGCCAAGAGACCCAGTACTTC	CASSLVGSQETQYF